These 21 T cell receptor beta chains were sequenced from one sample in a study of T-cell memory formation after mild COVID-19. In TCRdb, the 5' RACE reads were re-called with MiXCR into one record per CDR3 protein. The top ten clones hold roughly a fifth of a sample with around 300,000 distinct CDR3 sequences, 14% of them seen once. Sequencing was done on a sample of PBMCs or a T cell subset sorted from them (not recorded which). Receptor source: a man between 18 and 35 years old who had mild COVID-19 (a few samples of this study predate the infection). Cell type and time point are not known.

This clonotype was counted many times. Sequence at one end of the junction differs from germline and may be a read error. The rearrangement uses TRBV7-7 and TRBJ1-1; perhaps TRBD1 as D (6 bases). CDR1 is SSHAT and CDR2 is FNYEAQ in the germline V gene (reference sequence). This CDR3 is built from 13 residues. In DNA form, the CDR3 reads TGTGCTAGCAGCCGGACAGTGAACACTGAAGCTTTCTTT. Its translation: CASSRTVNTEAFF.

The chain couples TRBV20-1 to TRBJ2-5, with TRBD2 as a possible D gene (7 bases). Germline V gene lookup returns CDR1 DFQATT and CDR2 SNEGSKA (reference sequence). Between the trimmed V and J ends, which lost 0 bases and 2 bases, there was a span of 22 bases. The CDR3 is 18 amino acids. The CDR3 DNA is TGCAGTGCTAGAGACCTTCGGTTGGGGGGGGCCGGGCAAGAGACCCAGTACTTC. Amino acids: CSARDLRLGGAGQETQYF.

This clonotype turned up a few times. The V call is TRBV7-9, the J call TRBJ2-1; D is perhaps TRBD1 (6 bases). CDR3 size: 16 residues. Looked up from germline, CDR1 is SEHNR and CDR2 is FQNEAQ (reference sequence). The V and J ends lost 5 bases and 3 bases respectively, with 17 bases between them. The CDR3 DNA reads as TGTGCCAGCAGCGGGGGCCGGGACAACAACTACAATGAGCAGTTCTTC. Protein: CASSGGRDNNYNEQFF.

This clonotype has ten or more counts. This chain links TRBV15 with TRBJ2-3; D is uncertain. The length of the CDR3 is 14 residues. Germline CDR1 LNHNV, CDR2 YYDKDF (reference sequence). V was cut by 3 bases and J by 3 bases, with 10 bases left in between. The CDR3 region has the DNA TGTGCCACCAGCAGCCTTAAGGGAACAGATACGCAGTATTTT. It yields the protein CATSSLKGTDTQYF.

CDR3 loop: CASSLGLTVESDTQYF. The DNA of the CDR3 is TGTGCCAGCAGTTTAGGATTAACAGTCGAATCAGATACGCAGTATTTT. V usage is TRBV12-3 or TRBV12-4 and J usage is TRBJ2-3; the D is unclear. V lost 1 base and J lost 4, with 15 bases in between. CDR3 size: 16 residues.

The CDR3 sequence is CASSLARQNTEAFF. DNA for the CDR3: TGTGCCAGCAGCTTAGCGAGACAGAACACTGAAGCTTTCTTT. This chain uses TRBV7-2 with TRBJ1-1, with D unclear. Germline V gene data show CDR1 as SGHTA and CDR2 as FQGNSA. V was cut by 0 bases and J by 1 base, with 6 bases left in between. This CDR3 spans 14 amino acids.

The J gene is TRBJ1-1, the V gene TRBV6-5; the D is unclear. V was trimmed by 1 base and J by 2 bases, leaving 8 bases between them. Germline-derived CDR1 and CDR2 are MNHEY and SVGAGI. The CDR3 sequence is 14 residues long. The CDR3 spells CASSYYEGNTEAFF. The CDR3 DNA is TGTGCCAGCAGTTACTATGAGGGAAACACTGAAGCTTTCTTT.

CDR3 sequence (DNA): TGTGCCAGCAGCTGGACAGGCTCTTCACCCCTCCACTTT. Protein product: CASSWTGSSPLHF. The chain couples TRBV7-2 to TRBJ1-6; 7 bases fit TRBD1. V lost 4 bases, J lost 9 bases, and 3 bases stayed unmatched. Germline V gene sequence: CDR1 SGHTA, CDR2 FQGNSA. This CDR3 is 13 amino acids long.

This clonotype was picked up a small number of times. This chain links TRBV9 with TRBJ1-2, with 10 positions matching TRBD1. The V and J ends lost 3 bases and 5 bases, in that order; junction bases with no gene match: 13. The CDR3 contains 17 residues. Germline-derived CDR1 and CDR2 are SGDLS and YYNGEE. CDR3 amino acids: CASSAGTGDWALYGYTF. CDR3 sequence (DNA): TGTGCCAGCAGCGCCGGGACAGGGGATTGGGCTCTATATGGCTACACCTTC.

The CDR3 DNA follows: TGTGCCAGCAGCTCCTCCCCCGGGACAGGGGGTCTGGGTGAGCAGTTCTTC. Amino acid sequence: CASSSSPGTGGLGEQFF. The chain has TRBV7-3 and TRBJ2-1; 11 bases map to TRBD1. Trimming removed 4 bases from V and 9 bases from J; junction bases left unmatched: 14. CDR1 SGHTA and CDR2 FQGTGA come from the germline V gene. The CDR3 length is 17 residues.

The table lists this clonotype with a few counts. The chain joins TRBV5-1 to TRBJ1-1; D gene ambiguous. Germline V CDR1 and CDR2: SGHRS, YFSETQ. V lost 0 bases, J lost 3 bases, and 12 bases lay in between. The CDR3 extends over 15 amino acids. CDR3 sequence (DNA): TGCGCCAGCAGCTTGGCAGGCGGATTTGACACTGAAGCTTTCTTT. As protein: CASSLAGGFDTEAFF.

V gene TRBV6-2 or TRBV6-3 combines with J gene TRBJ1-1; D is perhaps TRBD1 (5 bases). The length of the CDR3 is 15 residues. Deletions cut 0 bases from V and 3 bases from J, with 11 bases between. Per germline, CDR1 MNHEY and CDR2 SVGEGT. This CDR3 reads CASSYSPRGDTEAFF. DNA for the CDR3: TGTGCCAGCAGTTACTCTCCGCGAGGGGACACTGAAGCTTTCTTT.

This clonotype was seen a few times. The chain carries TRBV12-5 and TRBJ1-3, with D possibly matching TRBD1 (6 bases). Trimming took off 1 base at V and 9 bases at J, with 13 bases between the two ends. The length of the CDR3 is 14 residues. Germline V gene data show CDR1 as LGHNT and CDR2 as FRNRAP. CDR3 sequence (DNA): TGTGCTAGTGGTTTGGGACAGGCGCTGGGCACCATATATTTT. Protein: CASGLGQALGTIYF.

The rearrangement uses TRBV7-9 and TRBJ2-1; TRBD1 matches at 9 bases. V shed 2 bases, J shed 6 bases, and the junction held 5 bases outside the gene matches. CDR1 and CDR2 (germline): SEHNR, FQNEAQ (reference sequence). The CDR3 consists of 15 residues. The chain's CDR3 is CASSLLGTGINEQFF. The CDR3 DNA reads TGTGCCAGCAGCTTACTCGGGACAGGGATCAATGAGCAGTTCTTC. The full variable domain, completed using reference TRBV7-9 and TRBJ2-1, is DTGVSQNPRHKITKRGQNVTFRCDPISEHNRLYWYRQTLGQGPEFLTYFQNEAQLEKSRLLSDRFSAERPKGSFSTLEIQRTEQGDSAMYLCASSLLGTGINEQFFGPGTRLTVL.

The chain couples TRBV19 to TRBJ2-7; D is ambiguous. V was trimmed by 8 bases and J by 3 bases, leaving 8 bases between them. This CDR3 comprises 11 residues. CDR1 LNHDA and CDR2 SQIVND come from the germline V gene (reference sequence). CDR3 protein: CASGYLYEQYF. The CDR3 DNA follows: TGTGCCAGTGGTTACCTCTACGAGCAGTACTTC.

The chain recombines TRBV7-2 with TRBJ1-2, with 9 bases that match TRBD1. J was trimmed by 2 bases and V by 10 bases; bases with no gene match: 5. The germline V gene encodes CDR1 SGHTA and CDR2 FQGNSA. The CDR3 sequence is 13 residues long. The CDR3 protein is CATQDRGNYGYTF. In nucleotides, the CDR3 is TGTGCCACCCAGGACAGGGGAAACTATGGCTACACCTTC.

The rearrangement uses TRBV5-1 and TRBJ2-7; the D is unclear. Germline V gives CDR1 SGHRS, CDR2 YFSETQ. The CDR3 totals 13 residues. Between the trimmed V and J ends, which lost 0 bases and 6 bases, there was a span of 10 bases. The DNA for the CDR3 is TGCGCCAGCAGCTTGGGGTCGTCTCCCGAGCAGTACTTC. Translation: CASSLGSSPEQYF.

The chain links TRBV15 to TRBJ2-3; 7 nucleotides match TRBD2. Germline lookup yields CDR1 LNHNV and CDR2 YYDKDF (reference sequence). The CDR3 covers 15 residues. V gave up 5 bases and J gave up 4 bases; unmatched junction bases: 9. The CDR3 coding sequence is TGTGCCACCAGCCCCGGGGGGACCTACGCAGATACGCAGTATTTT. Translation gives CATSPGGTYADTQYF.

This clonotype has only a few counts. The gene calls are TRBV4-3 and TRBJ2-6; unclear D gene. CDR3 length: 18 residues. V was shortened by 1 base and J by 0 bases, with 13 bases between the two germline ends. Germline V lookup: CDR1 LGHNA, CDR2 YSLEER. CDR3: CASSQGPRARSGANVLTF. DNA for the CDR3: TGCGCCAGCAGCCAAGGCCCCCGGGCCCGCTCTGGGGCCAACGTCCTGACTTTC.

This sequence joins TRBV5-1 and TRBJ2-2; D may be TRBD2 (5 bases). The CDR3 consists of 15 residues. With 7 bases removed from V and 0 bases from J, the gap between germline ends came to 13 bases. CDR1 SGHRS and CDR2 YFSETQ come from the germline V gene. CDR3 amino acids: CASGFGVANTGELFF. The CDR3 DNA reads as TGCGCCAGCGGATTCGGGGTTGCGAACACCGGGGAGCTGTTTTTT.

V is TRBV4-2 and J is TRBJ2-4, with no clear D. CDR3 size: 15 residues. Germline V gene lookup returns CDR1 LGHNA and CDR2 YNFKEQ. Trimming took 0 bases from V and 2 from J, leaving 8 bases between them. The chain's CDR3 is CASSQDGLSKNIQYF. In DNA form, the CDR3 reads TGTGCCAGCAGCCAAGACGGTCTGTCCAAAAACATTCAGTACTTC.